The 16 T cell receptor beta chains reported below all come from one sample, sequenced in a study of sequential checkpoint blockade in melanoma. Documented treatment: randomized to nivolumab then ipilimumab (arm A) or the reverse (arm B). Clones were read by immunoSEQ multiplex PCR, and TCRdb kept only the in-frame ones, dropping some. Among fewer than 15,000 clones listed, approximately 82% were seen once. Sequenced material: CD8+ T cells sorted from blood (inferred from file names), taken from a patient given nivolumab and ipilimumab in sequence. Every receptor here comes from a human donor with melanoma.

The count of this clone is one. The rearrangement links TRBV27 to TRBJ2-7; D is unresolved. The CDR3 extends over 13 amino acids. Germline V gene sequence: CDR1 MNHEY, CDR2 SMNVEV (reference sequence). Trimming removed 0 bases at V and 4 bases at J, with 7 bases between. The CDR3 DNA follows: TGTGCCAGCAGTTTATCACCTAGATACGAGCAGTACTTC. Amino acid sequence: CASSLSPRYEQYF.

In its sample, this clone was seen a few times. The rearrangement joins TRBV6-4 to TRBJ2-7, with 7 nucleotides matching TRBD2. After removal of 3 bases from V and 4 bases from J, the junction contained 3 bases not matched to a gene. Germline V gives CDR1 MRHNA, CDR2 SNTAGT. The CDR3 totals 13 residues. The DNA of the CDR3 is TGTGCCAGCAGTGAGGCAGCGGGGTACGAGCAGTACTTC. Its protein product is CASSEAAGYEQYF.

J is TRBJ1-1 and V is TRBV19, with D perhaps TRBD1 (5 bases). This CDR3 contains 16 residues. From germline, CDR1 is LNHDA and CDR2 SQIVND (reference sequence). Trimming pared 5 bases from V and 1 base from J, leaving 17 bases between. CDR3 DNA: TGTGCCAGTAGTTGGGGGAGGGGCAGGGAGAACACTGAAGCTTTCTTT. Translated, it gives CASSWGRGRENTEAFF.

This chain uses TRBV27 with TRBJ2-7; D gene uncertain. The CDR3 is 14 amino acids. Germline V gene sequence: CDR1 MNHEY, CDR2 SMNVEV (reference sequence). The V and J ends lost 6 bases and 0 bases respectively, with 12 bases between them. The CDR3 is CASSPQLRSYEQYF. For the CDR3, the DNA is TGTGCCAGCAGCCCACAGCTCCGCTCCTACGAGCAGTACTTC.

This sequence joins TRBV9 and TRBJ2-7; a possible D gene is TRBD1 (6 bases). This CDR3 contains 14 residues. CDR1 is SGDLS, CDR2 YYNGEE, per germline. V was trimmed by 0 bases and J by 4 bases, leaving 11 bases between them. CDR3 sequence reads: CASSVGTAPYEQYF. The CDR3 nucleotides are TGTGCCAGCAGCGTAGGGACAGCCCCGTACGAGCAGTACTTC. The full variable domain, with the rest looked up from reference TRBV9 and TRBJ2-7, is DSGVTQTPKHLITATGQRVTLRCSPRSGDLSVYWYQQSLDQGLQFLIQYYNGEERAKGNILERFSAQQFPDLHSELNLSSLELGDSALYFCASSVGTAPYEQYFGPGTRLTVT.

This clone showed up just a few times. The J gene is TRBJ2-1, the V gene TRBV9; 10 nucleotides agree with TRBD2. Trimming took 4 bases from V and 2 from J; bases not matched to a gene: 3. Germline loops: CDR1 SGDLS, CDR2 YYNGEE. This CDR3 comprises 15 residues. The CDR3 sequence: CASSISGGAYNEQFF. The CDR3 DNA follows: TGTGCCAGCAGCATCAGCGGGGGGGCCTACAATGAGCAGTTCTTC.

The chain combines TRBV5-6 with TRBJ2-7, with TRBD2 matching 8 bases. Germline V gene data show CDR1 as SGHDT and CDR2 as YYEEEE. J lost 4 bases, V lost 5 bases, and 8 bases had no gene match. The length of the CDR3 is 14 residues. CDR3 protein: CASRRGGHYYEQYF. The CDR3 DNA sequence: TGTGCCAGCAGACGGGGGGGGCACTATTACGAGCAGTACTTC.

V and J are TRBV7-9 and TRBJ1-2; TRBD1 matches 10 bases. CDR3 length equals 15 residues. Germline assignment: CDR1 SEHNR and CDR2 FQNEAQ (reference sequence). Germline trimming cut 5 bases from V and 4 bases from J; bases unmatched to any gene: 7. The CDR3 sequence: CASSLGTGAGYGYTF. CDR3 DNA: TGTGCCAGCAGCCTAGGGACAGGGGCCGGCTATGGCTACACCTTC.

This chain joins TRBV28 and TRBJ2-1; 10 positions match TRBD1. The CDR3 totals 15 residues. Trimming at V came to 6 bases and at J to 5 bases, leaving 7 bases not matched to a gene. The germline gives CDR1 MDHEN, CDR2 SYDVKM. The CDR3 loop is CASSLGGTGDNEQFF. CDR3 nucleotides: TGTGCCAGCAGCTTGGGGGGGACAGGGGACAATGAGCAGTTCTTC. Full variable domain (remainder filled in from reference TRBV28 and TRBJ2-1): DVKVTQSSRYLVKRTGEKVFLECVQDMDHENMFWYRQDPGLGLRLIYFSYDVKMKEKGDIPEGYSVSREKKERFSLILESASTNQTSMYLCASSLGGTGDNEQFFGPGTRLTVL.

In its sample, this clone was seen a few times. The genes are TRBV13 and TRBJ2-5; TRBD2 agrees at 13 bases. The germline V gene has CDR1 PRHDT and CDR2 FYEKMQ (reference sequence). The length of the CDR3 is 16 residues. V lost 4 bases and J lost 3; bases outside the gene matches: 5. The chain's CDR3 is CASSSLGLAGEETQYF. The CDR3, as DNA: TGTGCCAGCAGCTCCCTAGGACTAGCGGGGGAAGAGACCCAGTACTTC.

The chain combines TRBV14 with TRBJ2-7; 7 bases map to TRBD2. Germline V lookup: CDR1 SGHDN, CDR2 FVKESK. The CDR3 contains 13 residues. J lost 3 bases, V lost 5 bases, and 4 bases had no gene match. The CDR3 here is CASSTGLYYEQYF. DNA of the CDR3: TGTGCCAGCAGCACGGGACTATACTACGAGCAGTACTTC.

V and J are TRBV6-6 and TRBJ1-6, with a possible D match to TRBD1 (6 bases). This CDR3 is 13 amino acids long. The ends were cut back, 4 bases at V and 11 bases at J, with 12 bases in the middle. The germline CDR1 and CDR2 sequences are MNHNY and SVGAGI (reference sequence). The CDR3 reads CASSWGGEAPLHF. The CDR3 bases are TGTGCCAGCAGTTGGGGGGGCGAGGCACCCCTCCACTTT.

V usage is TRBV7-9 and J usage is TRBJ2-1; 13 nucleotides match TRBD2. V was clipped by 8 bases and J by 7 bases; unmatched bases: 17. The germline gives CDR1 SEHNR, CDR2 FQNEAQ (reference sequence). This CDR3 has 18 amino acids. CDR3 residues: CASGVPGLAGTPRNEQFF. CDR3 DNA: TGTGCCAGCGGGGTTCCGGGACTAGCGGGAACCCCCCGAAATGAGCAGTTCTTC.

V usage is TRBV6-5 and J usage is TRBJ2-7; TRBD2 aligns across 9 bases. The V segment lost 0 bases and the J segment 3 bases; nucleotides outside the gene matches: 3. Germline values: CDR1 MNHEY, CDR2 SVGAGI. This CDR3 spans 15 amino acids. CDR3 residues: CASSYSSSGDYEQYF. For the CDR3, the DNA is TGTGCCAGCAGTTACTCGTCTAGCGGGGACTACGAGCAGTACTTC.

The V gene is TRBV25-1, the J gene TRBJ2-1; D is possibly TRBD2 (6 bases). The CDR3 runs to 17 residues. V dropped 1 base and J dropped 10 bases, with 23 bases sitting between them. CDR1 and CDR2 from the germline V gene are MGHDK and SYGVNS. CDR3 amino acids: CASSESTGREVSREQFF. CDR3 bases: TGTGCCAGCAGTGAATCTACTGGAAGGGAGGTGAGCCGGGAGCAGTTCTTC.

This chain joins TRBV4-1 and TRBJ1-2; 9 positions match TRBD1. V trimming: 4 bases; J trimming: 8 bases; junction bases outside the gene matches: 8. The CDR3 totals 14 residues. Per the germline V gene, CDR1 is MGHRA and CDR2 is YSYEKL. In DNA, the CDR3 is TGCGCCAGCAGCCTTGGACAGGGGTCGGGAGGCTACACCTTC. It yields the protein CASSLGQGSGGYTF.